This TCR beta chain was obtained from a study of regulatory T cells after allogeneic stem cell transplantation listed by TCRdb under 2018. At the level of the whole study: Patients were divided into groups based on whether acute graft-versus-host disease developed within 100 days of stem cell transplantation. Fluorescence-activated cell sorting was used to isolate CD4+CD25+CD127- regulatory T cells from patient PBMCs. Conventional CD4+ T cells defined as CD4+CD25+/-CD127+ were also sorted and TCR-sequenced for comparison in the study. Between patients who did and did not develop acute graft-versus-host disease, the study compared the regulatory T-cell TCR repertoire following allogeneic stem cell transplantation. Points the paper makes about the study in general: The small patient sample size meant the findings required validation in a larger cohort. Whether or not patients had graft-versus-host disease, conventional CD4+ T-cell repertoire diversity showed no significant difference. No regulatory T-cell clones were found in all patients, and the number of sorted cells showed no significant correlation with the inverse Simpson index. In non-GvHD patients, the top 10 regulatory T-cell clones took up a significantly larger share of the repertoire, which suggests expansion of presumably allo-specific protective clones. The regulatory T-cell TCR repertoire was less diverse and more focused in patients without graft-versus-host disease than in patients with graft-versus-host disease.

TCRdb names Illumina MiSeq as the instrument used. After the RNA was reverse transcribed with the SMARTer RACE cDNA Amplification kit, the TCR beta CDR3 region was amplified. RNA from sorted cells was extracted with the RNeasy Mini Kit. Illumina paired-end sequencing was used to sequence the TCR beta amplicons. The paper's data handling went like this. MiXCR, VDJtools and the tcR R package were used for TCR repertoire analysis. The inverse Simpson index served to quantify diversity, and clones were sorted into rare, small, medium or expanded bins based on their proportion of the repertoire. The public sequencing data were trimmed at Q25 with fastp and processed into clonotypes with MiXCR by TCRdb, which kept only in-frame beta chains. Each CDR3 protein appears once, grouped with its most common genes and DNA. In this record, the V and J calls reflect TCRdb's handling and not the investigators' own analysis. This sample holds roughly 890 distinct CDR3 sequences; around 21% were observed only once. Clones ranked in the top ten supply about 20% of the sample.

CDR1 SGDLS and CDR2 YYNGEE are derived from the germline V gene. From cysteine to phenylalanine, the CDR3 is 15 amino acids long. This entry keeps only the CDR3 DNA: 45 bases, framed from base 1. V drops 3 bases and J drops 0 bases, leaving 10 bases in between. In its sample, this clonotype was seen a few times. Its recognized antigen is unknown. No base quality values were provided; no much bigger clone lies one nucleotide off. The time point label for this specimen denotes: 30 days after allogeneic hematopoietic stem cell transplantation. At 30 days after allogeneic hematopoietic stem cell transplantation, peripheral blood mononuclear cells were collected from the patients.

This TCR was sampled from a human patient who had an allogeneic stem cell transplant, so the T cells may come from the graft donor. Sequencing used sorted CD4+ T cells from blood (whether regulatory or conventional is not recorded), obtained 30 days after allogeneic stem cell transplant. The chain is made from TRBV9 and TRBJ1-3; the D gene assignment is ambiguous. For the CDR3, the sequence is CASSADGSSGNTIYF. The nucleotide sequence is TGTGCCAGCAGCGCGGACGGTTCCTCTGGAAACACCATATATTTT.